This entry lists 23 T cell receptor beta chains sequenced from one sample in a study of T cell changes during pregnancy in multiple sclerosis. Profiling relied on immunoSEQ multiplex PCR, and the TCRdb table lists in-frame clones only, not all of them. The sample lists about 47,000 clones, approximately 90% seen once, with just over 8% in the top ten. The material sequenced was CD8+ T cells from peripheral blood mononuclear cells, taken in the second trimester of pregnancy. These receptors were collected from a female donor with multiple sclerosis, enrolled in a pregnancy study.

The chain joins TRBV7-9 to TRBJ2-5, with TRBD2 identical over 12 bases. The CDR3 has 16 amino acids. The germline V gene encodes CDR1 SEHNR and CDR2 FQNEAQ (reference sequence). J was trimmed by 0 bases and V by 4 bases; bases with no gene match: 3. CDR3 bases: TGTGCCAGCAGCTCGTGGACTAGCGGGAACCAAGAGACCCAGTACTTC. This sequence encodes CASSSWTSGNQETQYF. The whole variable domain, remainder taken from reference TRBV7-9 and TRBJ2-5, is DTGVSQNPRHKITKRGQNVTFRCDPISEHNRLYWYRQTLGQGPEFLTYFQNEAQLEKSRLLSDRFSAERPKGSFSTLEIQRTEQGDSAMYLCASSSWTSGNQETQYFGPGTRLLVL.

In DNA, the CDR3 is TGTGCCAGCAGCCCAGGGACAGGGGGCGTCTATGGCTACACCTTC. Its protein is CASSPGTGGVYGYTF. This chain uses TRBV7-6 with TRBJ1-2, with TRBD1 identical over 12 bases. Germline V lookup: CDR1 SGHVS, CDR2 FNYEAQ. This CDR3 comprises 15 residues. Trimming took 5 bases from V and 4 from J; bases not matched to a gene: 5.

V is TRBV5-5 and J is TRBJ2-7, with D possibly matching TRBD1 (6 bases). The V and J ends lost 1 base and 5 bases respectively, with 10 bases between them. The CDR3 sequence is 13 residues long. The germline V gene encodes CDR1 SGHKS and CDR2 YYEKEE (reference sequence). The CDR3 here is CASSLSGAHEQYF. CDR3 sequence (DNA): TGTGCCAGCAGCTTGTCAGGGGCCCACGAGCAGTACTTC.

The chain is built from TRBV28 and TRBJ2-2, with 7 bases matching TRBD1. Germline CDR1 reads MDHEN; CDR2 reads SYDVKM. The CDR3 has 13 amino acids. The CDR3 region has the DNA TGTGGGACAGGACAGGCGAACACCGGGGAGCTGTTTTTT. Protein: CGTGQANTGELFF. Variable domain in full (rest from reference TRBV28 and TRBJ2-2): DVKVTQSSRYLVKRTGEKVFLECVQDMDHENMFWYRQDPGLGLRLIYFSYDVKMKEKGDIPEGYSVSREKKERFSLILESASTNQTSMYLCGTGQANTGELFFGEGSRLTVL.

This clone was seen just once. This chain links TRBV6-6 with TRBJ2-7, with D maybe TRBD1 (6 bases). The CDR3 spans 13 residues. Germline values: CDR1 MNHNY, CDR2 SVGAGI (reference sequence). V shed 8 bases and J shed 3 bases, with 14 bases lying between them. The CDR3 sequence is CASQPGTIYEQYF. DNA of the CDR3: TGTGCCAGCCAACCGGGGACAATCTACGAGCAGTACTTC.

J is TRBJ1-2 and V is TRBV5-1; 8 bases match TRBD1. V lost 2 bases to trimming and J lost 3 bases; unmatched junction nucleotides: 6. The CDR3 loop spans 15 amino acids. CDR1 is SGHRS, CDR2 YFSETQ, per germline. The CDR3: CASSFPGGIDYGYTF. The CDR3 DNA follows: TGCGCCAGCAGCTTCCCAGGGGGCATTGACTATGGCTACACCTTC.

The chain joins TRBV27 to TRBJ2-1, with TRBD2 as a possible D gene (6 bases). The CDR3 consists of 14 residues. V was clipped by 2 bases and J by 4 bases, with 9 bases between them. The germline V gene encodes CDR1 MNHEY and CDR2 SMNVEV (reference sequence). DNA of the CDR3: TGTGCCAGCAGTTTACTGGGACTTTACAATGAGCAGTTCTTC. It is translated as CASSLLGLYNEQFF.

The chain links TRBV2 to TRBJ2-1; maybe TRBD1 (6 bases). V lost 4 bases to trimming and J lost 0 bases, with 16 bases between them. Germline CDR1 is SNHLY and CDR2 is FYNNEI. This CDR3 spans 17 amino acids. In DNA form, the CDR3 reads TGTGCCAGCAGTGTTGAGGGGGTGAAGAGCTCCTACAATGAGCAGTTCTTC. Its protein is CASSVEGVKSSYNEQFF.

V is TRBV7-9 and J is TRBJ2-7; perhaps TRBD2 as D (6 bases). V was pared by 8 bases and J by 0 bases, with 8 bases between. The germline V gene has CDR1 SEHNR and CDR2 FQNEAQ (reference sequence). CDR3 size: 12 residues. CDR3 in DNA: TGTGCCAGCGGAGGGATCTCCTACGAGCAGTACTTC. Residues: CASGGISYEQYF.

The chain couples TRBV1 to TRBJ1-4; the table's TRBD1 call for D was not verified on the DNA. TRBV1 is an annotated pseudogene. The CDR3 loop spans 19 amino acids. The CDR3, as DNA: TGCACCAGCAGCCAAGATCCGGGACAGGGGGTTGTAACTAATGAAAAACTGTTTTTT. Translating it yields CTSSQDPGQGVVTNEKLFF.

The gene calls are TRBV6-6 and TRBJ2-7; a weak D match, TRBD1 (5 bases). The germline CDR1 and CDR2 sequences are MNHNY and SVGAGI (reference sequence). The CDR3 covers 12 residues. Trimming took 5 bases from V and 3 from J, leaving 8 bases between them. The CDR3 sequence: CASSTDSYEQYF. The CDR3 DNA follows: TGTGCCAGCAGTACAGACAGCTACGAGCAGTACTTC.

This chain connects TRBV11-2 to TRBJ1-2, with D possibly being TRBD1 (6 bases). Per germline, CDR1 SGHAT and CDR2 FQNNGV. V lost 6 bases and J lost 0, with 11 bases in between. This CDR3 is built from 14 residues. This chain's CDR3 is CASRPGQTNYGYTF. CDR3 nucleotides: TGTGCCAGCAGGCCAGGACAGACTAACTATGGCTACACCTTC.

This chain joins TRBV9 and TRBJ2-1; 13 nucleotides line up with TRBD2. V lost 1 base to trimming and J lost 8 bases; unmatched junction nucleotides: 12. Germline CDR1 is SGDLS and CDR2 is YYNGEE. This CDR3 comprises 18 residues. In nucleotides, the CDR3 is TGTGCCAGCAGCGTACCCTCGGGTTGGACTAGCGGGGGCGATGAGCAGTTCTTC. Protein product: CASSVPSGWTSGGDEQFF.

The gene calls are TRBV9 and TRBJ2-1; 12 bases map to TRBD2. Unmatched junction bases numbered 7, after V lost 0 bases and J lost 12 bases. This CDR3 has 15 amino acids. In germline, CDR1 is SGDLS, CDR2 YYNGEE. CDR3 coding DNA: TGTGCCAGCAGCGTAGGGTCTAGCGGGGGGGCGGTGCAGTTCTTC. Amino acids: CASSVGSSGGAVQFF.

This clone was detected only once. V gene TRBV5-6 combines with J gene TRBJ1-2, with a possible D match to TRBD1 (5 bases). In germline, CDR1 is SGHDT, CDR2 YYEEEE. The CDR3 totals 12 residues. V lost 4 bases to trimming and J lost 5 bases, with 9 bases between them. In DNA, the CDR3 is TGTGCCAGCAGCCCTAGACAGTATGGCTACACCTTC. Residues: CASSPRQYGYTF.

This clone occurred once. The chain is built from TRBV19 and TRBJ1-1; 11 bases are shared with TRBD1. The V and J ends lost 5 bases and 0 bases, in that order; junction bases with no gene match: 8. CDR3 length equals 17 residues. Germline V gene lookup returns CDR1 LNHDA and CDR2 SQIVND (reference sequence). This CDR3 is CASSSGTGGFMNTEAFF. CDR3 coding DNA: TGTGCCAGTAGTTCCGGGACAGGGGGTTTCATGAACACTGAAGCTTTCTTT.

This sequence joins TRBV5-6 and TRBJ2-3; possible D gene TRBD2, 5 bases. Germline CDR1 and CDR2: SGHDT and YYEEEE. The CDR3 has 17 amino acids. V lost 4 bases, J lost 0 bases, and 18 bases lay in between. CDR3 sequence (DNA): TGTGCCAGCAGCCTCTCCGGGGTCGGTACTAGCACAGATACGCAGTATTTT. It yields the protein CASSLSGVGTSTDTQYF.

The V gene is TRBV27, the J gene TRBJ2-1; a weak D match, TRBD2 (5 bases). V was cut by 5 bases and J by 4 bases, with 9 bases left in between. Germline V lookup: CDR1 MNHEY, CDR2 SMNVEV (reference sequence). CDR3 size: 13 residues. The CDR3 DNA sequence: TGTGCCAGCAGTCTCGGGATGTACAATGAGCAGTTCTTC. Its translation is CASSLGMYNEQFF.

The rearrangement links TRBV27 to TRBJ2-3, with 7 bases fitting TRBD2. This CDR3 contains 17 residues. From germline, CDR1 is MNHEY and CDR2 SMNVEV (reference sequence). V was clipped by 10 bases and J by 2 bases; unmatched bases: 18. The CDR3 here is CATFPHRDYLITDTQYF. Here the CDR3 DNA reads TGTGCCACCTTCCCTCACCGGGACTACCTCATCACAGATACGCAGTATTTT.

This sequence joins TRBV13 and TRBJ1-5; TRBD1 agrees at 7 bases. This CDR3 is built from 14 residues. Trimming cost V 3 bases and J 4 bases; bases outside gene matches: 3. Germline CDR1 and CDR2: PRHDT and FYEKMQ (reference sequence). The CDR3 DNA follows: TGTGCCAGCAGCTTTGGGACAGTAAATCAGCCCCAGCATTTT. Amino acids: CASSFGTVNQPQHF.

Here the CDR3 reads CASSTPDGYEQYF. DNA of the CDR3: TGCGCCAGCTCGACTCCCGATGGGTACGAGCAGTACTTC. The chain couples TRBV4-1 to TRBJ2-7; D gene uncertain. V was cut by 8 bases and J by 4 bases, with 15 bases left in between. The germline V gene has CDR1 MGHRA and CDR2 YSYEKL. The CDR3 totals 13 residues.

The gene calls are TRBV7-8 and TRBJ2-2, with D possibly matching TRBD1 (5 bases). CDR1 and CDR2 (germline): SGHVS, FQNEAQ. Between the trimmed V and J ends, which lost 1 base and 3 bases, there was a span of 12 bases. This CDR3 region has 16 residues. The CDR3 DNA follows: TGTGCCAGCAGCTTAGGGCAGGGTCGGCACACCGGGGAGCTGTTTTTT. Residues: CASSLGQGRHTGELFF.

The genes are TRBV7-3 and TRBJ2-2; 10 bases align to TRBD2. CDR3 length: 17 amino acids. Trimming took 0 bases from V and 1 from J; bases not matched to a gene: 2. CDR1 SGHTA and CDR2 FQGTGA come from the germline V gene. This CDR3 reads CASSLTQRGGNTGELFF. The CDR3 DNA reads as TGTGCCAGCAGCTTAACCCAGCGGGGGGGGAACACCGGGGAGCTGTTTTTT.